A few counts support the clone carrying this T cell receptor beta chain. PCR employed 60 Vbeta and 13 Jbeta primers. Clones were read by immunoSEQ multiplex PCR, and TCRdb kept only the in-frame ones, dropping some. The sample consists of fewer than 250,000 clones, roughly three quarters of them appearing once. This sample was taken from a study of cytomegalovirus exposure and HLA in healthy donors. The length of the CDR3 is 15 residues. V was pared by 4 bases and J by 3 bases, with 7 bases of the junction left unmatched. Germline V gene sequence: CDR1 SNHLY, CDR2 FYNNEI. This TCR was sampled from a woman aged 45-60 years in good health and CMV-seronegative. Input material: PBMCs. The V and J genes are TRBV2 and TRBJ2-7; 9 bases are a match to TRBD1. The CDR3, as DNA: TGTGCCAGCAGTGGGCAAGGGACAGGGTTCTACGAGCAGTACTTC. It yields the protein CASSGQGTGFYEQYF.